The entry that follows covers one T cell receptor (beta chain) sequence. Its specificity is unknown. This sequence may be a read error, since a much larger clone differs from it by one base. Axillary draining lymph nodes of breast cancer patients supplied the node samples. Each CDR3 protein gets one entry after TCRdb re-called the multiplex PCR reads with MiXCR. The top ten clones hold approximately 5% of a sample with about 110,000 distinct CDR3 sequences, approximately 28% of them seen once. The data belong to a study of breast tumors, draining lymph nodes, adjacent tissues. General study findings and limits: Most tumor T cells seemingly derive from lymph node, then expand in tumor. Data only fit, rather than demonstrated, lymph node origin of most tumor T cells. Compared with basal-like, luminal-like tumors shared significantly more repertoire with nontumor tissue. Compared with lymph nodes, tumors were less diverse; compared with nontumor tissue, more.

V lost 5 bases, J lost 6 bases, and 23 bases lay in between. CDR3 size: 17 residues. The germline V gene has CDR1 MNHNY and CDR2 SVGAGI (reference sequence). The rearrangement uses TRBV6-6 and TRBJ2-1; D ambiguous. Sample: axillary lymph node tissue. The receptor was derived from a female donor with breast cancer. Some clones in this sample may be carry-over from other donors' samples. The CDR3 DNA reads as TGTGCCAGCAGTCACACCCGGTTGGAGCAGTATTTCAATGAGCAGTTCTTC. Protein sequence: CASSHTRLEQYFNEQFF.